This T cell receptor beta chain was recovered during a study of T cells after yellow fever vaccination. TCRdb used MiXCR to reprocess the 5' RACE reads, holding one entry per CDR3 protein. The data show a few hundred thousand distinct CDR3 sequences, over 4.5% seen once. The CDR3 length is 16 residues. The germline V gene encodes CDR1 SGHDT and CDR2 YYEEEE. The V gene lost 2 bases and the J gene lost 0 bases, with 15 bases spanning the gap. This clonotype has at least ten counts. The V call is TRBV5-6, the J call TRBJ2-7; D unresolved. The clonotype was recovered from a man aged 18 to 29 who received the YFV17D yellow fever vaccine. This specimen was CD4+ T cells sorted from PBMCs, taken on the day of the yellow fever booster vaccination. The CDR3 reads CASSLSGPGISYEQYF. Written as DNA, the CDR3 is TGTGCCAGCAGCTTATCCGGGCCAGGCATCTCCTACGAGCAGTACTTC.